Detailed here is one TCR beta chain. These data belong to a study of blood T cell repertoires in COVID-19. At the level of the study: Samples came from the United States, Italy and Spain, spanning acute and convalescent COVID-19. PBMCs, B-cell-depleted T cells, or T cells were the source of the cDNA or gDNA that made up the material.

CDR1 MGHRA and CDR2 YSYEKL come from the germline V gene. The CDR3 loop spans 17 amino acids. Unmatched junction bases numbered 6, after V lost 0 bases and J lost 1 base. Under the authors' procedure: Amplified reference gene primers provided the basis for estimating nucleated cell counts. The data were produced by immunoSEQ multiplex PCR, yet TCRdb's version contains in-frame clones alone and is incomplete. V, J and clone size are taken as reported in that table, and D and trimming were inferred from the DNA itself. Of about 130,000 clones listed, roughly four fifths are singletons. The chain employs TRBV4-1 and TRBJ1-3; 7 bases align to TRBD1. Sequencing was performed on peripheral blood. This TCR came from a woman between 55 and 75 years old with acute or convalescent COVID-19. The DNA for the CDR3 is TGCGCCAGCAGCCAAGATCCCCCGACAGGGTCTGGAAACACCATATATTTT. It translates to CASSQDPPTGSGNTIYF.